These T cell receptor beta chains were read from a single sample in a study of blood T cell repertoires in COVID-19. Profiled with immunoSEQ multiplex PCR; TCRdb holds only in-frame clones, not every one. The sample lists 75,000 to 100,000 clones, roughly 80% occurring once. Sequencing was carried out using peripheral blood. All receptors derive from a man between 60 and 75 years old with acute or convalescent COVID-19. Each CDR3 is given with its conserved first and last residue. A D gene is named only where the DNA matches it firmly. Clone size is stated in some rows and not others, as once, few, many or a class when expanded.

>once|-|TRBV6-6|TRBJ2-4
CASSYRGYPPIQYF
TGTGCCAGCAGTTATAGGGGCTATCCCCCCATTCAGTACTTC
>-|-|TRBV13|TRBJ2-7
CASSGQRNDEQYF
TGTGCCAGCAGCGGACAGAGGAACGACGAGCAGTACTTC
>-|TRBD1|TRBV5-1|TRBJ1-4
CASSSRTGANEKLFF
TGCGCCAGCAGCTCAAGGACAGGGGCAAATGAAAAACTGTTTTTT
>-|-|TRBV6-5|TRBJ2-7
CASSYSRRVSSYEQYF
TGTGCCAGCAGTTACTCAAGGCGGGTGAGCTCCTACGAGCAGTACTTC
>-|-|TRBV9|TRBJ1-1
CASSVNPDTEAFF
TGTGCCAGCAGCGTAAACCCAGACACTGAAGCTTTCTTT
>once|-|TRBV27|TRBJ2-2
CASSLLTSGELFF
TGTGCCAGCAGTTTATTGACATCCGGGGAGCTGTTTTTT
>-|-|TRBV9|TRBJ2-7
CASSFRGTSSYEQYF
TGTGCCAGCAGCTTTCGGGGTACTAGCTCCTACGAGCAGTACTTC
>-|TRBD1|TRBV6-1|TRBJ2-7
CASSDRGTGRYEQYF
TGTGCCAGCAGTGATAGAGGGACAGGGAGGTACGAGCAGTACTTC
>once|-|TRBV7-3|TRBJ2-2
CASSFLQGGELFF
TGTGCCAGCAGCTTTCTCCAGGGCGGGGAGCTGTTTTTT
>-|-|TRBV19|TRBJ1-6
CANWARAVIPEFKTLHF
TGTGCTAATTGGGCCAGGGCCGTCATCCCCGAGTTTAAGACCCTCCACTTT
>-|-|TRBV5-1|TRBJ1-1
CASSNDRRGTEAFF
TGCGCCAGCAGCAACGATCGCAGAGGCACTGAAGCTTTCTTT
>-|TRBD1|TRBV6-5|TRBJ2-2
CASTQGQPNTGELFF
TGTGCCAGCACGCAGGGACAGCCGAACACCGGGGAGCTGTTTTTT